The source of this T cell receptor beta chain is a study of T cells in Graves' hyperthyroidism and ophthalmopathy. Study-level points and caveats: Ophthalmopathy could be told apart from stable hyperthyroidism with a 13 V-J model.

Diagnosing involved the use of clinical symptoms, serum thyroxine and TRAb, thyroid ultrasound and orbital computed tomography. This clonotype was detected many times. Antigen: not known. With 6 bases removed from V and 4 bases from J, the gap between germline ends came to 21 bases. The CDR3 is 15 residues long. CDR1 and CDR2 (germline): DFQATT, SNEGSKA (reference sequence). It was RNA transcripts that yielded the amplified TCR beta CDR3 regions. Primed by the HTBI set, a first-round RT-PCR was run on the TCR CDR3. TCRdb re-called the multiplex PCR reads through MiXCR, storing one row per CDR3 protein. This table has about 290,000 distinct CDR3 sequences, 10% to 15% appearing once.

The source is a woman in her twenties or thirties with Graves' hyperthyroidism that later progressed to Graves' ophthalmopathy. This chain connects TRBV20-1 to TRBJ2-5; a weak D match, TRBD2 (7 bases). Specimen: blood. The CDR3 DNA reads TGCAGTGCCTTCTCGGGGGGCAGGGATGGAGAGACCCAGTACTTC. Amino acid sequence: CSAFSGGRDGETQYF.